This T cell receptor beta chain was captured in a study of CD8 T cells in Susac syndrome. After removal of 0 bases from V and 3 bases from J, the junction contained 5 bases not matched to a gene. There are 16 residues in the CDR3. The germline CDR1 and CDR2 sequences are SGHRS and YFSETQ. Random hexamers served to reverse transcribe roughly 0.45 to 1 ug RNA. MiXCR was run by TCRdb on the immunoSEQ multiplex PCR reads, yielding one entry per CDR3 protein. The sample has some 110,000 distinct CDR3 sequences; around 94% are singletons. The chain combines TRBV5-1 with TRBJ2-3; 9 bases are a match to TRBD2. This sequence was found in a human donor in good health. The sequenced sample consisted of CD4+ T cells from PBMCs. The CDR3 nucleotides read TGCGCCAGCAGCTTGGTTCTAGCGGGATGGACAGATACGCAGTATTTT. Its translation: CASSLVLAGWTDTQYF.